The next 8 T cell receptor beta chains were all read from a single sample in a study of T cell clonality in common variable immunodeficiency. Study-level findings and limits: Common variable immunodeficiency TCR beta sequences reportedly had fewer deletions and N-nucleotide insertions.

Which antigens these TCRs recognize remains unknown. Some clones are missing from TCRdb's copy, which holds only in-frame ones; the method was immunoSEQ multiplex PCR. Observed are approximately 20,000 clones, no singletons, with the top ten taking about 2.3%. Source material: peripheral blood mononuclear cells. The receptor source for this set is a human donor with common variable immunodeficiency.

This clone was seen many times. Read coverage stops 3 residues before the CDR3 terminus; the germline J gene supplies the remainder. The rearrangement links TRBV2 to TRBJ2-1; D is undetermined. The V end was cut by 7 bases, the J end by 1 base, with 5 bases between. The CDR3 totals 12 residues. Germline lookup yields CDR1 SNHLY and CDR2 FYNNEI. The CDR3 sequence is CASTRSYNEQFF. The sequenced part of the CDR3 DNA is TGTGCCAGCACTCGGTCCTACAATGAG.

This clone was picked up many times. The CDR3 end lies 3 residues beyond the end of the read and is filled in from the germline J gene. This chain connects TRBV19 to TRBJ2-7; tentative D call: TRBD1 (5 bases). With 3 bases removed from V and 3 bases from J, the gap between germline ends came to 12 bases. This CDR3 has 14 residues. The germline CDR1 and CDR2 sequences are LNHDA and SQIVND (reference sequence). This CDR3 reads CASSIGQGNYEQYF. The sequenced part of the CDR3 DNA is TGTGCCAGTAGTATTGGTCAGGGCAACTACGAG. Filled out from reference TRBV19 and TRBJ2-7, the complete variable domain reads DGGITQSPKYLFRKEGQNVTLSCEQNLNHDAMYWYRQDPGQGLRLIYYSQIVNDFQKGDIAEGYSVSREKKESFPLTVTSAQKNPTAFYLCASSIGQGNYEQYFGPGTRLTVT.

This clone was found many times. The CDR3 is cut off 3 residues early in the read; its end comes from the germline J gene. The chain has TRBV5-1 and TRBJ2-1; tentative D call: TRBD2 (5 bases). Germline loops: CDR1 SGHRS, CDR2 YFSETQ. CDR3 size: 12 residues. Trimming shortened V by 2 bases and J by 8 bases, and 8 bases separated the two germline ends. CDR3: CASSFNGDEQFF. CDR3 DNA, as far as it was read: TGCGCCAGCAGCTTTAACGGGGATGAG.

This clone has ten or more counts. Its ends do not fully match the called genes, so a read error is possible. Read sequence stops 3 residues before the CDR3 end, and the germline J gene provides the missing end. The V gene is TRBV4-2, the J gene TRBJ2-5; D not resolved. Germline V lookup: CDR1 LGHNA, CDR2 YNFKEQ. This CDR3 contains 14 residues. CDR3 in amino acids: CASSQGILGETQYF. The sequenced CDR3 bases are TGCGCCAGCAGCCAAGGGATACTCGGGGAGACC.

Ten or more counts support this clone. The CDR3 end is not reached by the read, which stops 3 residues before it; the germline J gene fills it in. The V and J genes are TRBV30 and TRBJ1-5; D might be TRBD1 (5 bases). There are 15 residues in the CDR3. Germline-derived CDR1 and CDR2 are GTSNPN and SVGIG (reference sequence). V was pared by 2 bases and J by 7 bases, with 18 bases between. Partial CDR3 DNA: TGTGCCTGGAGTCTGAGGGGTGCCGGGGGACAGCCC. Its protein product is CAWSLRGAGGQP. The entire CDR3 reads CAWSLRGAGGQPQHF.

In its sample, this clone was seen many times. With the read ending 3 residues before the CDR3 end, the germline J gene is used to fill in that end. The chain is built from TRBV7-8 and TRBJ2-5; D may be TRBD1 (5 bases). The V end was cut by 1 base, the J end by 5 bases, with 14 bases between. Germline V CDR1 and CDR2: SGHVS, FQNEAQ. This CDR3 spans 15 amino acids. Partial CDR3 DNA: TGTGCCAGCAGCTTAGGGAACACAGGTGGGGAGACC. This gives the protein CASSLGNTGGET. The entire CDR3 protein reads CASSLGNTGGETQYF. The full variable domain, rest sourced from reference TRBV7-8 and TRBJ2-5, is GAGVSQSPRYKVAKRGQDVALRCDPISGHVSLFWYQQALGQGPEFLTYFQNEAQLDKSGLPSDRFFAERPEGSVSTLKIQRTQQEDSAVYLCASSLGNTGGETQYFGPGTRLLVL.

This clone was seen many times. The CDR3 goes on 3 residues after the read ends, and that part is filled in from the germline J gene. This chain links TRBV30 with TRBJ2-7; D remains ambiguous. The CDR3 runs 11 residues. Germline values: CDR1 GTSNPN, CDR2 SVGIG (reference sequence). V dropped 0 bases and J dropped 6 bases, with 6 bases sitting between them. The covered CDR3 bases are TGTGCCTGGAGTGTAAGGGTCGAG. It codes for CAWSVRVE. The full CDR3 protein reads CAWSVRVEQYF.

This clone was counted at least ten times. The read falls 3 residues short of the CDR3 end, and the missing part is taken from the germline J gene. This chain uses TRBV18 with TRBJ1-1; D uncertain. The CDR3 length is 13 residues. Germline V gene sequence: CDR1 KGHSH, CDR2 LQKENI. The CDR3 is CASSPSTEVWAFF. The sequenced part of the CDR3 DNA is TGTGCCAGCTCTCCCTCGACTGAGGTGTGG.